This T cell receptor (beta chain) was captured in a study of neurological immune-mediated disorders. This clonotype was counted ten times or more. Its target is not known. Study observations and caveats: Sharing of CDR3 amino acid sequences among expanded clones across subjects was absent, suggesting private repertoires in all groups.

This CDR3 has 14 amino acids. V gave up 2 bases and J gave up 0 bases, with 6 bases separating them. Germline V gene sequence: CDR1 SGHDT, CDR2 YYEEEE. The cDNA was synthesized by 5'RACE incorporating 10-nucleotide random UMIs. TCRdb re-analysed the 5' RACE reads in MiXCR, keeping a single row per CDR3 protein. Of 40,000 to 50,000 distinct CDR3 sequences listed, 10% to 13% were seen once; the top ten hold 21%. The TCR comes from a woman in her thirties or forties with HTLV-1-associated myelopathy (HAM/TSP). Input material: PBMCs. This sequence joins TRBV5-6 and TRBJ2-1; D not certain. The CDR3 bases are TGTGCCAGCAGCTTTCGGAGCTCCTACAATGAGCAGTTCTTC. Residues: CASSFRSSYNEQFF.